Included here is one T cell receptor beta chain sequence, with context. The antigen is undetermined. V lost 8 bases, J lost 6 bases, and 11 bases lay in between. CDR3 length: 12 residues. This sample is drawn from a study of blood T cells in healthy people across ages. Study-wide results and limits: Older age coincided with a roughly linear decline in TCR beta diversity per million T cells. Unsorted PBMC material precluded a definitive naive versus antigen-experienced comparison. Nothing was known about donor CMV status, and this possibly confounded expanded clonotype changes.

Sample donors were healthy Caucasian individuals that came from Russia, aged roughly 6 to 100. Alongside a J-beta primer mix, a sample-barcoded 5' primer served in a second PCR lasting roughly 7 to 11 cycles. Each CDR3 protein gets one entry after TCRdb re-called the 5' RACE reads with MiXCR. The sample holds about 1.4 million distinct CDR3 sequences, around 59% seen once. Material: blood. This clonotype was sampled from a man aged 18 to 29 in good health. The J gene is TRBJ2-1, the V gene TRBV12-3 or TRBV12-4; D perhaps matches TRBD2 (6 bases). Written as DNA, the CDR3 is TGTGCCAGCTTCCCCGGGAGCAATGAGCAGTTCTTC. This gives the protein CASFPGSNEQFF.